This is a list of T cell receptor beta chains from one sample in a study of control samples from healthy donors and cancer patients. Data came from immunoSEQ multiplex PCR; TCRdb stores just in-frame clones and leaves some out. Here the sample spans over 150,000 clones, 90% to 95% being singletons. What was sequenced was PBMCs. The receptor source for this set is a man aged 55 to 70 with colorectal cancer. Each CDR3 is given with its conserved first and last residue. Fields, in order: D gene, V gene, clone size, J gene, CDR3 DNA, CDR3 protein. D genes are given only for firm matches. For some rows the clone size is stated as once, few or many, or as a class when expanded; others skip it.

TRBD1	TRBV5-4	NA	TRBJ1-2	TGTGCCAGCAGCCCGGGACAGGGAGGCTATGGCTACACCTTC	CASSPGQGGYGYTF
NA	TRBV7-2	NA	TRBJ2-5	TGTGCCAGCAGCTTCGTTCAGGGCCTAGAGACCCAGTACTTC	CASSFVQGLETQYF
NA	TRBV5-1	NA	TRBJ1-1	TGCGCCAGCAGCTTTGGGGTCGAAACTACTGAAGCTTTCTTT	CASSFGVETTEAFF
TRBD2	TRBV11-2	NA	TRBJ2-1	TGTGCCAGCAGCCTCCTTGGCGGGGGACCCCTTTCCTACAATGAGCAGTTCTTC	CASSLLGGGPLSYNEQFF
TRBD1	TRBV30	NA	TRBJ1-1	TGTGCCTGGAGTGTACAGGGGGGGAACACTGAAGCTTTCTTT	CAWSVQGGNTEAFF
TRBD1	TRBV30	NA	TRBJ2-1	TGTGCCTGGAGTCCCCGCGGACAGGGAAGAAATGAGCAGTTCTTC	CAWSPRGQGRNEQFF
NA	TRBV5-1	few	TRBJ1-1	TGCGCCAGCAGCTCCAGGGGCCCTGAGGCTGAAGCTTTCTTT	CASSSRGPEAEAFF
NA	TRBV18	NA	TRBJ1-1	TGTGCCAGCTCACCACCGAGCCCCCGGAACACTGAAGCTTTCTTT	CASSPPSPRNTEAFF
NA	TRBV27	NA	TRBJ2-5	TGTGCCAGCAGTTTAAGACCGACCGGTTGGGAGACCCAGTACTTC	CASSLRPTGWETQYF
NA	TRBV6-5	NA	TRBJ1-1	TGTGCCAGCAGTTCTAACACTGAAGCTTTCTTT	CASSSNTEAFF
NA	TRBV7-9	NA	TRBJ2-3	TGTGCCAGCAGCCCCCCTAGCTCAGATACGCAGTATTTT	CASSPPSSDTQYF
TRBD2	TRBV3-1/TRBV3-2	NA	TRBJ2-1	TGTGCCAGCAGCCAAGGCGCTAGCGGGGGCGGGAATGAGCAGTTCTTC	CASSQGASGGGNEQFF
TRBD1	TRBV4-1	once	TRBJ1-2	TGCGCCAGCAGCCAACCGGGACAGGGGAACTATGGCTACACCTTC	CASSQPGQGNYGYTF
NA	TRBV19	NA	TRBJ1-2	TGTGCCAGTAGTACTGCGGCAAGCTCCTACATCTATGGCTACACCTTC	CASSTAASSYIYGYTF
TRBD2	TRBV28	NA	TRBJ2-7	TGTGCCAGCAGTTTATCACTCTATAGCGGGGGGAACTACGAGCAGTACTTC	CASSLSLYSGGNYEQYF
NA	TRBV21-1	NA	TRBJ2-7	TGTGCCAGCAGCAATCACACCCTTGAGTCGAGCGGCCCTTCCTACGAGCAGTACTTC	CASSNHTLESSGPSYEQYF
NA	TRBV12-3/TRBV12-4	once	TRBJ1-1	TGTGCCAGCAGTTTACGAGGGAACACTGAAGCTTTCTTT	CASSLRGNTEAFF
TRBD1	TRBV18	NA	TRBJ2-3	TGTGCCAGCTCATCTACAGGGGGCAAAATCACAGATACGCAGTATTTT	CASSSTGGKITDTQYF
NA	TRBV18	NA	TRBJ2-7	TGTGCCAGCTCACCACTTCCAGGGCAAAGCTCCTACGAGCAGTACTTC	CASSPLPGQSSYEQYF
NA	TRBV19	NA	TRBJ1-1	TGTGCCAGTAGCTGGGACTTCCCGAACACTGAAGCTTTCTTT	CASSWDFPNTEAFF
NA	TRBV19	NA	TRBJ2-1	TGTGCCAGTAGTCCCACCCGGGACCCTGGGCGCTTCTTC	CASSPTRDPGRFF
NA	TRBV18	once	TRBJ1-3	TGTGCCAGCTCACCAATACAGGGAGGCTCTGGAAACACCATATATTTT	CASSPIQGGSGNTIYF
NA	TRBV24-1	NA	TRBJ1-1	TGTGCCACCAGTGATCCACCCCCGGAGGGAATGAACACTGAAGCTTTCTTT	CATSDPPPEGMNTEAFF
TRBD1	TRBV19	NA	TRBJ1-2	TGTGCCAGTAGTATCTCGACAGGGGCGAGAGATGGCTACACCTTC	CASSISTGARDGYTF
NA	TRBV7-9	NA	TRBJ2-4	TGTGCCAGCAGCTTAGCAGGGAGGAACATTCAGTACTTC	CASSLAGRNIQYF
NA	TRBV10-3	once	TRBJ1-6	TGTGCCATCAGTGAGGCACCCGGGACATATAATTCACCCCTCCACTTT	CAISEAPGTYNSPLHF
NA	TRBV5-1	NA	TRBJ2-1	TGCGCCAGCAGCTTGTTTGCGGAGAGCTACAATGAGCAGTTCTTC	CASSLFAESYNEQFF
NA	TRBV10-3	NA	TRBJ2-3	TGTGCCATCAGTGAGTCAGGGACACCTACTAGCACAGATACGCAGTATTTT	CAISESGTPTSTDTQYF
TRBD1	TRBV6-6	NA	TRBJ1-2	TGTGCCAGCAGCGCAGGGGGGGTGGACTATGGCTACACCTTC	CASSAGGVDYGYTF
NA	TRBV6-5	NA	TRBJ1-5	TGTGCCAGCAGTTACGCCAGGAGAAGCAATCAGCCCCAGCATTTT	CASSYARRSNQPQHF
TRBD1	TRBV5-1	NA	TRBJ1-4	TGCGCCAGCAGCTCTCTGGGACAGCCTGAAAAACTGTTTTTT	CASSSLGQPEKLFF
NA	TRBV6-5	NA	TRBJ2-7	TGTGCCAGCAGTTACACCACCGGGACAAACTACGAGCAGTACTTC	CASSYTTGTNYEQYF
NA	TRBV12-3/TRBV12-4	once	TRBJ1-1	TGTGCCAGCCGAGGGAACACTGAAGCTTTCTTT	CASRGNTEAFF
NA	TRBV4-1	NA	TRBJ1-5	TGCGCCAGCAGCCAAGGAGGGGGGGGTAGCAATCAGCCCCAGCATTTT	CASSQGGGGSNQPQHF
NA	TRBV7-9	NA	TRBJ1-6	TGTGCCAGCAGCAGCTCAAGGGGCGATTCACCCCTCCACTTT	CASSSSRGDSPLHF
TRBD2	TRBV19	NA	TRBJ2-5	TGTGCCAGTAGCCTTTGGGGGGGATTCAAAGAGACCCAGTACTTC	CASSLWGGFKETQYF
NA	TRBV7-6	NA	TRBJ2-3	TGTGCCAGCAGAGCCACAGATACGCAGTATTTT	CASRATDTQYF
NA	TRBV29-1	NA	TRBJ1-2	TGCAGCGTTTATCCGATGGCGGGGCAGGAAGAGTACTATGGCTACACCTTC	CSVYPMAGQEEYYGYTF
NA	TRBV10-2	once	TRBJ1-4	TGCGCCAGCAGCTCGCAAGGGGACGCGGGGCTGTTTTTT	CASSSQGDAGLFF
TRBD1	TRBV19	once	TRBJ1-5	TGTGCCAGTACACAGGGGGTAGGGAATCAGCCCCAGCATTTT	CASTQGVGNQPQHF
TRBD1	TRBV5-1	once	TRBJ1-4	TGCGCCAGCAGCTCGGGACAGGGGGCAGGAAAACTGTTTTTT	CASSSGQGAGKLFF
NA	TRBV9	once	TRBJ2-7	TGTGCCAGCAGCGTAGCTGCGGGTCAGGGAGGCTCCTACGAGCAGTACTTC	CASSVAAGQGGSYEQYF
NA	TRBV6-5	NA	TRBJ1-4	TGTGCCAGCAGTTACGAGGGCGCTGCAACTAATGAAAAACTGTTTTTT	CASSYEGAATNEKLFF
NA	TRBV6-5	NA	TRBJ2-5	TGTGCCAGCAGTTACTCGTCAGGGGCGGGAGAGCAGTACTTC	CASSYSSGAGEQYF
TRBD1	TRBV7-9	once	TRBJ2-1	TGTGCCAGCAGCACACAGACAGGGCGTGGCGAGCAGTTCTTC	CASSTQTGRGEQFF
NA	TRBV18	NA	TRBJ2-2	TGTGCCAGCTCACCCGTCACCGTAGACACCGGGGAGCTGTTTTTT	CASSPVTVDTGELFF
TRBD2	TRBV7-2	NA	TRBJ2-1	TGTGCCAGCAGCTCCAGACTAGCGGGGGGGCGCCACAATGAGCAGTTCTTC	CASSSRLAGGRHNEQFF
NA	TRBV6-5	NA	TRBJ1-3	TGTGCCAGCGGGGGTGTGCTCTCTGGAAACACCATATATTTT	CASGGVLSGNTIYF
TRBD1	TRBV4-3	few	TRBJ1-6	TGCGCCAGCAGCCAAGGGACAGGGGTTAATTCACCCCTCCACTTT	CASSQGTGVNSPLHF
NA	TRBV6-2/TRBV6-3	NA	TRBJ1-6	TGTGCCAGCAGTCCCGGGGGCTCCTATAATTCACCCCTCCACTTT	CASSPGGSYNSPLHF